Listed here are 10 T cell receptor beta chains from one sample, sequenced in a study of T cells in Graves' hyperthyroidism and ophthalmopathy. RNA transcripts served as the template for amplifying TCR beta CDR3 regions. The HTBI primer set drove a first-round RT-PCR of the TCR CDR3. TCRdb processed the multiplex PCR reads anew with MiXCR; each CDR3 protein has one entry. The table lists about 500,000 distinct CDR3 sequences, approximately 49% of them singletons. Sequenced sample: peripheral blood or thyroid tissue (not recorded which). The receptors were sampled from an adult woman with Graves' disease, either hyperthyroidism or ophthalmopathy (not recorded which).

The J gene is TRBJ2-5, the V gene TRBV5-1; a possible D gene is TRBD1 (5 bases). The CDR3 length is 14 residues. V was pared by 3 bases and J by 1 base, with 10 bases between. The germline V gene has CDR1 SGHRS and CDR2 YFSETQ. In DNA form, the CDR3 reads TGCGCCAGCAGCTCCGAGACAGTCCAAGAGACCCAGTACTTC. Protein product: CASSSETVQETQYF.

This clonotype occurred many times. The chain combines TRBV10-1 with TRBJ1-1; no firm D call. CDR1 and CDR2 (germline): WNHNN, SYGVQD (reference sequence). The CDR3 sequence is 13 residues long. The V gene lost 3 bases and the J gene lost 3 bases, with 8 bases spanning the gap. CDR3 sequence reads: CASSDGPYTEAFF. DNA for the CDR3: TGCGCCAGCAGTGACGGGCCGTACACTGAAGCTTTCTTT.

CDR3 loop: CASSGDRGGFGYGYTF. CDR3 nucleotides: TGTGCCAGCAGCGGAGACAGGGGAGGGTTTGGCTATGGCTACACCTTC. The V call is TRBV9, the J call TRBJ1-2; 8 positions match TRBD1. The germline CDR1 and CDR2 sequences are SGDLS and YYNGEE. CDR3 size: 16 residues. V was pared by 3 bases and J by 4 bases, with 11 bases of the junction left unmatched.

This sequence joins TRBV7-2 and TRBJ1-5; D remains unclear. V lost 0 bases and J lost 1, with 10 bases in between. The CDR3 loop spans 16 amino acids. Germline V gene data show CDR1 as SGHTA and CDR2 as FQGNSA. The CDR3 is CASSLALRSSNQPQHF. The CDR3 DNA sequence: TGTGCCAGCAGCTTAGCGTTACGATCGAGCAATCAGCCCCAGCATTTT.

This sequence joins TRBV11-2 and TRBJ1-1, with 9 bases identical to TRBD1. V lost 4 bases and J lost 4; bases outside the gene matches: 13. This CDR3 spans 17 amino acids. Looked up from germline, CDR1 is SGHAT and CDR2 is FQNNGV. CDR3 residues: CASSSTRDRVRRTEAFF. In DNA, the CDR3 is TGTGCCAGCAGCTCTACCCGGGACAGGGTACGGCGCACTGAAGCTTTCTTT.

This clonotype has a handful of counts. The J gene is TRBJ2-7, the V gene TRBV7-9, with TRBD1 as a possible D gene (6 bases). The CDR3 contains 17 residues. V was cut by 5 bases and J by 2 bases, with 22 bases left in between. Germline-derived CDR1 and CDR2 are SEHNR and FQNEAQ (reference sequence). The CDR3 loop is CASSQTPNRVGPYEQYF. The DNA of the CDR3 is TGTGCCAGCAGCCAAACCCCAAACAGGGTAGGCCCCTACGAGCAGTACTTC.

This clonotype was picked up many times. This chain links TRBV15 with TRBJ2-7; unclear D gene. The V gene's germline CDR1 is LNHNV and CDR2 YYDKDF (reference sequence). V lost 0 bases to trimming and J lost 0 bases, with 15 bases between them. This CDR3 is built from 17 residues. The CDR3 DNA follows: TGTGCCACCAGCAGAGAGCCCCTAATAACGAACTCCTACGAGCAGTACTTC. As protein: CATSREPLITNSYEQYF. Looking up the rest from reference TRBV15 and TRBJ2-7 gives the full variable domain: DAMVIQNPRYQVTQFGKPVTLSCSQTLNHNVMYWYQQKSSQAPKLLFHYYDKDFNNEADTPDNFQSRRPNTSFCFLDIRSPGLGDTAMYLCATSREPLITNSYEQYFGPGTRLTVT.

Turning to this clonotype: A junction end diverges from the germline sequence, so it may reflect a read error. This chain links TRBV7-7 with TRBJ2-7; 13 positions agree with TRBD2. From germline, CDR1 is SSHAT and CDR2 FNYEAQ (reference sequence). The CDR3 length is 17 residues. As DNA, the CDR3 is TGTGCTAGCAGCTTAGTAACTAGCGGGAGGGCGGAGGAGGAGCAGTACTTC. The encoded protein is CASSLVTSGRAEEEQYF.

This clonotype was picked up many times. The rearrangement joins TRBV7-2 to TRBJ2-2; D is possibly TRBD1 or TRBD2 (5 bases each). Looked up from germline, CDR1 is SGHTA and CDR2 is FQGNSA. V lost 0 bases to trimming and J lost 1 base, with 15 bases between them. CDR3 length: 18 residues. The CDR3 nucleotides read TGTGCCAGCAGCTTAGCCTCGGGTGGGACGAAGAACACCGGGGAGCTGTTTTTT. Encoded protein: CASSLASGGTKNTGELFF. The entire variable domain, with the rest obtained from reference TRBV7-2 and TRBJ2-2, is as follows: GAGVSQSPSNKVTEKGKDVELRCDPISGHTALYWYRQSLGQGLEFLIYFQGNSAPDKSGLPSDRFSAERTGGSVSTLTIQRTQQEDSAVYLCASSLASGGTKNTGELFFGEGSRLTVL.

In this sample, this clonotype turned up many times. The genes are TRBV7-9 and TRBJ1-1; no clear D. Trimming took off 5 bases at V and 3 bases at J, with 10 bases between the two ends. CDR1 and CDR2 (germline): SEHNR, FQNEAQ (reference sequence). The CDR3 is 13 residues long. As DNA, the CDR3 is TGTGCCAGCAGCGATCCCTGGCACACTGAAGCTTTCTTT. It codes for CASSDPWHTEAFF.